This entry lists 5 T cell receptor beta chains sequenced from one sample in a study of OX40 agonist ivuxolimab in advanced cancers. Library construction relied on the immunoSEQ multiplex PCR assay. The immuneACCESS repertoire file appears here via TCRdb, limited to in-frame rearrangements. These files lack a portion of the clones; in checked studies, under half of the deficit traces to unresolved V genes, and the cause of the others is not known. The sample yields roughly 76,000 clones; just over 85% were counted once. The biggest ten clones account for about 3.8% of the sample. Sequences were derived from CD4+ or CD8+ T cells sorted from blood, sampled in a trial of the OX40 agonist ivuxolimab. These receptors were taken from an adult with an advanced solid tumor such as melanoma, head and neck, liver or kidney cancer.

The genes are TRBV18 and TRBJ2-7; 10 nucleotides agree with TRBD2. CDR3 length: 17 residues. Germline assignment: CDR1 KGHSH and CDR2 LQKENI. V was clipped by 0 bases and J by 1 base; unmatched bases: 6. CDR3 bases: TGTGCCAGCTCACCACCGGCTAGCGGGGGTCCTTCCTACGAGCAGTACTTC. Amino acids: CASSPPASGGPSYEQYF. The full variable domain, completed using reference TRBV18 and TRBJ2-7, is NAGVMQNPRHLVRRRGQEARLRCSPMKGHSHVYWYRQLPEEGLKFMVYLQKENIIDESGMPKERFSAEFPKEGPSILRIQQVVRGDSAAYFCASSPPASGGPSYEQYFGPGTRLTVT.

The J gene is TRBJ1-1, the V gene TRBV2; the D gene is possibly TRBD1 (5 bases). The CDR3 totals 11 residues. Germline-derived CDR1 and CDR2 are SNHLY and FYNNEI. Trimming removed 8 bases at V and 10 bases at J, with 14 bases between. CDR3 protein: CASSAGTVAFF. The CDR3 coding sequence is TGTGCCAGCTCAGCGGGGACGGTAGCTTTCTTT. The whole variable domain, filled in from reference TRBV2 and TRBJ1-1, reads EPEVTQTPSHQVTQMGQEVILRCVPISNHLYFYWYRQILGQKVEFLVSFYNNEISEKSEIFDDQFSVERPDGSNFTLKIRSTKLEDSAMYFCASSAGTVAFFGQGTRLTVV.

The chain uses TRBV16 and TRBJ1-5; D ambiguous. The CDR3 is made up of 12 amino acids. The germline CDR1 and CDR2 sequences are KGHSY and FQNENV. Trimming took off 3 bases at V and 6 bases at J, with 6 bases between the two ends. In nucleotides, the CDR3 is TGTGCCAGCAGCCACCCTATTCAGCCCCAGCATTTT. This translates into CASSHPIQPQHF.

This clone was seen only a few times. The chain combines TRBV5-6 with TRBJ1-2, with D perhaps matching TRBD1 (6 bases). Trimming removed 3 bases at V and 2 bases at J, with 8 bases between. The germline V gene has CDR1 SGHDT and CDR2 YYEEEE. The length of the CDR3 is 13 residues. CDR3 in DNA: TGTGCCAGCAGCTCCACAGGGAACTATGGCTACACCTTC. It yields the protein CASSSTGNYGYTF.

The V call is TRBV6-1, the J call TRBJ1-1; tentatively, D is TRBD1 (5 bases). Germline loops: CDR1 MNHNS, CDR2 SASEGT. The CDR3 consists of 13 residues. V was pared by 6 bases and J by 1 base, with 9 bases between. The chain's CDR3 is CASSSQGNTEAFF. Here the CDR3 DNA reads TGTGCCAGCAGCAGTCAGGGGAACACTGAAGCTTTCTTT.